Shown below are 14 T cell receptor beta chains from a single sample sequenced in a study of shared clonotypes between healthy human individuals. The protocol was immunoSEQ multiplex PCR, while the TCRdb copy is restricted to in-frame clones and leaves out a portion. The sample consists of hundreds of thousands of clones, about 80% of them appearing once. Sequenced material: memory CD4+ T cells sorted from blood. Subset noted: CD45RA-negative fraction. These receptor sequences come from a young woman in good health.

The chain recombines TRBV7-9 with TRBJ2-5; 10 nucleotides line up with TRBD1. The end of the DNA is better explained by TRBJ2-7, so the J call may be wrong. The germline V gene encodes CDR1 SEHNR and CDR2 FQNEAQ (reference sequence). This CDR3 has 15 amino acids. Written as DNA, the CDR3 is TGTGCCAGCAGCCCGCGGGACAGGGGATCCTACGAGCAGTACTTC. Translation: CASSPRDRGSYEQYF.

The genes are TRBV12-5 and TRBJ2-5, with D unresolved. V was pared by 6 bases and J by 5 bases, with 10 bases between. This CDR3 is built from 12 residues. Germline values: CDR1 LGHNT, CDR2 FRNRAP. The CDR3 loop reads CASGRRVETQYF. CDR3 DNA sequence: TGTGCTAGTGGACGACGAGTGGAGACCCAGTACTTC.

V is TRBV5-1 and J is TRBJ2-1; TRBD2 matches at 7 bases. This CDR3 is 16 amino acids long. V gave up 0 bases and J gave up 5 bases; unmatched junction bases: 8. CDR1 is SGHRS and CDR2 is YFSETQ in the germline V gene. The CDR3 reads CASSLGGGRFNNEQFF. CDR3 bases: TGCGCCAGCAGCTTGGGGGGCGGGAGATTTAACAATGAGCAGTTCTTC.

The chain is built from TRBV7-2 and TRBJ2-1; D gene ambiguous. The CDR3 extends over 16 amino acids. Germline V gene lookup returns CDR1 SGHTA and CDR2 FQGNSA. Trimming shortened V by 4 bases and J by 1 base, and 14 bases separated the two germline ends. The CDR3 nucleotides read TGTGCCAGCAGCTCAACTGGCTTTTGGTCCTACAATGAGCAGTTCTTC. This encodes CASSSTGFWSYNEQFF.

The rearrangement joins TRBV19 to TRBJ1-2; D not resolved. Germline CDR1 is LNHDA and CDR2 is SQIVND (reference sequence). The CDR3 has 15 amino acids. V was cut by 9 bases and J by 2 bases, with 19 bases left in between. In DNA, the CDR3 is TGTGCCAGCTCCCCCGGGCCAAGTCTCAACTATGGCTACACCTTC. This translates into CASSPGPSLNYGYTF.

V usage is TRBV4-2 and J usage is TRBJ1-4; D not certain. Germline V gene sequence: CDR1 LGHNA, CDR2 YNFKEQ. The CDR3 loop spans 18 amino acids. V dropped 0 bases and J dropped 0 bases, with 14 bases sitting between them. For the CDR3, the DNA is TGTGCCAGCAGCCAAGATCTAACTGGGAGCACAACTAATGAAAAACTGTTTTTT. Amino acids: CASSQDLTGSTTNEKLFF.

This chain connects TRBV5-1 to TRBJ1-1, with a possible D match to TRBD1 (6 bases). The CDR3 has 12 amino acids. Germline lookup yields CDR1 SGHRS and CDR2 YFSETQ. Trimming took off 4 bases at V and 7 bases at J, with 11 bases between the two ends. CDR3 protein: CASSMDRLEAFF. CDR3 nucleotide sequence: TGCGCCAGCAGCATGGACAGACTTGAAGCTTTCTTT.

Here the CDR3 DNA reads TGTGCCAGTAGTGAGGGGGGAGACGGCAATCAGCCCCAGCATTTT. Protein: CASSEGGDGNQPQHF. V is TRBV19 and J is TRBJ1-5; possible D gene TRBD1, 6 bases. CDR1 is LNHDA and CDR2 is SQIVND in the germline V gene (reference sequence). The CDR3 runs 15 residues. V lost 5 bases and J 2 bases, leaving 13 bases between the germline ends.

The chain recombines TRBV6-1 with TRBJ2-1; D is possibly TRBD1 (5 bases). Germline V CDR1 and CDR2: MNHNS, SASEGT. V was pared by 4 bases and J by 4 bases, with 11 bases between. CDR3 length equals 14 residues. Here the CDR3 DNA reads TGTGCCAGCAGTGTGTGGACAAGTTACAATGAGCAGTTCTTC. Residues: CASSVWTSYNEQFF.

As regards this clone: A far larger clone is just one base off, so this is likely a read error. The CDR3 nucleotides are TGTGCCAGCAGCCCCGACTATAGCAATCAGCCCCAGCATTTT. It yields the protein CASSPDYSNQPQHF. The gene calls are TRBV7-9 and TRBJ1-5; D is undetermined. Germline V CDR1 and CDR2: SEHNR, FQNEAQ (reference sequence). V lost 5 bases and J lost 0, with 8 bases in between. This CDR3 has 14 residues.

This clone has only a few counts. The J gene is TRBJ2-3, the V gene TRBV10-2, with unresolved D. Trimming took 6 bases from V and 4 from J, leaving 14 bases between them. Germline values: CDR1 WSHSY, CDR2 SAAADI. This CDR3 is built from 14 residues. CDR3 nucleotides: TGCGCCAGCAGCCGGCACCCAGAGTCAGATACGCAGTATTTT. It yields the protein CASSRHPESDTQYF.

This sequence joins TRBV15 and TRBJ2-2, with 8 bases fitting TRBD2. The CDR3 totals 16 residues. V shed 0 bases and J 9 bases; nucleotides not matched to a gene: 9. Germline V lookup: CDR1 LNHNV, CDR2 YYDKDF (reference sequence). CDR3 DNA sequence: TGTGCCACCAGCAGAGAAGGGTTCAGCGGGAGTCGGGAGCTGTTTTTT. The encoded protein is CATSREGFSGSRELFF.

The CDR3, as DNA: TGTGCCAGTAGTATAGATGGGGAGGGATATAATGAGCAGTTCTTC. This gives the protein CASSIDGEGYNEQFF. The chain is built from TRBV19 and TRBJ2-1, with TRBD2 matching 7 bases. Per the germline V gene, CDR1 is LNHDA and CDR2 is SQIVND (reference sequence). With 0 bases clipped from V and 7 bases from J, the junction kept 6 bases outside the gene matches. CDR3 length: 15 residues.

As for this clone: One junction end disagrees with the germline gene, perhaps due to a read error. The chain has TRBV7-9 and TRBJ2-2; 9 nucleotides match TRBD2. The CDR3 has 15 residues. CDR1 SEHNR and CDR2 FQNEAQ come from the germline V gene (reference sequence). The chain's CDR3 is CGSGGVAGENGELFF. In DNA, the CDR3 is TGTGGCAGCGGAGGGGTAGCGGGAGAAAACGGGGAGCTGTTTTTT.